The clone carrying this TCR beta chain was observed at least ten times. The antigen remains undetermined. These data belong to a study of response to subunit inactivated influenza vaccine. Study-wide points: Few new T cells, the authors suggested, are recruited by each seasonal influenza vaccination.

TCRdb reprocessed the RT-PCR reads with MiXCR, giving one entry per CDR3 protein. The table lists 650,000 to 800,000 distinct CDR3 sequences, around 14% of them singletons, with around 7% in the top ten. The ends were cut back, 1 base at V and 0 bases at J, with 19 bases in the middle. The germline CDR1 and CDR2 sequences are LGHNA and YNFKEQ. CDR3 length: 18 residues. This TCR was recovered from a man aged 45-60 years who received an inactivated influenza vaccine. The sample consisted of PBMCs from blood, taken 14 to 15 days before vaccination. The V call is TRBV4-2, the J call TRBJ2-7; D remains ambiguous. The CDR3 sequence is CASSQVGILDRSSYEQYF. The CDR3 nucleotides read TGTGCCAGCAGCCAAGTTGGGATTTTGGATAGAAGCTCCTACGAGCAGTACTTC.